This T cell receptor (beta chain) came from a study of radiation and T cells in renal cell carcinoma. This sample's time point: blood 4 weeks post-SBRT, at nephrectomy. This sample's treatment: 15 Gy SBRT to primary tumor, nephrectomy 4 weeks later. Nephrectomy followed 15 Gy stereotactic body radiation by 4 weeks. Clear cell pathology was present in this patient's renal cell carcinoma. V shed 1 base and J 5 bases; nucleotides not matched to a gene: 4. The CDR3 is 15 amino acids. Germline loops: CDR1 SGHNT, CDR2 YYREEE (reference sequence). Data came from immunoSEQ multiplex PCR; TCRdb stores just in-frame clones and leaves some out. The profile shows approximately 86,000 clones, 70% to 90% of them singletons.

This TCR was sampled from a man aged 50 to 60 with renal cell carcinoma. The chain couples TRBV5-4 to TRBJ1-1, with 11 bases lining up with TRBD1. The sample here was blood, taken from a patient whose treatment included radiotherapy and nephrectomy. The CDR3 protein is CASSLRDRGGTEAFF. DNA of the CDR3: TGTGCCAGCAGCTTGAGGGACAGGGGGGGAACTGAAGCTTTCTTT.